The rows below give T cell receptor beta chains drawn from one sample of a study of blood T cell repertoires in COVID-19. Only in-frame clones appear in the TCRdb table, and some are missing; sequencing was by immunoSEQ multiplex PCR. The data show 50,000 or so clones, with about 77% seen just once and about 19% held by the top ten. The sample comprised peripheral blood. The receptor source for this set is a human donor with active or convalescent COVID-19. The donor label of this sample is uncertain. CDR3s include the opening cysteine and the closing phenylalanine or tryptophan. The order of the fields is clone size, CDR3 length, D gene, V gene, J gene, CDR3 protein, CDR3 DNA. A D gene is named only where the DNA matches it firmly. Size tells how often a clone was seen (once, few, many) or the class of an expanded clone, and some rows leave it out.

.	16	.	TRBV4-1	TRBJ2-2	CASRPTRLVMAGELFF	TGCGCCAGCAGGCCTACTAGACTAGTTATGGCCGGGGAGCTGTTTTTT
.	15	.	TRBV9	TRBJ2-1	CASSPDGAGYNEQFF	TGTGCCAGCAGCCCAGACGGTGCGGGGTACAATGAGCAGTTCTTC
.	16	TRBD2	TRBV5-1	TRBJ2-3	CASSLGSGRGSDTQYF	TGCGCCAGCAGCTTGGGGAGCGGGAGAGGGTCAGATACGCAGTATTTT
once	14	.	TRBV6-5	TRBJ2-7	CASIWGRAGYEQYF	TGTGCCAGCATTTGGGGGCGGGCGGGCTACGAGCAGTACTTC
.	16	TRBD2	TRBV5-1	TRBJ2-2	CASSSAGDPYTGELFF	TGCGCCAGCAGCTCAGCGGGAGATCCCTACACCGGGGAGCTGTTTTTT
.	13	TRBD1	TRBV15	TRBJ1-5	CATSLQGDQPQHF	TGTGCCACCAGCTTACAGGGGGACCAGCCCCAGCATTTT
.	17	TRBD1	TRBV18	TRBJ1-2	CASSPRTGGILEFGYTF	TGTGCCAGCTCACCCCGGACAGGGGGCATCTTAGAGTTTGGCTACACCTTC
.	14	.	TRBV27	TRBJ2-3	CASSFPSRTDTQYF	TGTGCCAGCAGTTTCCCCTCCCGGACAGATACGCAGTATTTT
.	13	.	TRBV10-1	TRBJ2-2	CASKERNTGELFF	TGCGCCAGCAAAGAGCGGAACACCGGGGAGCTGTTTTTT
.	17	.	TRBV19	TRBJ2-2	CASSILQATANTGELFF	TGTGCCAGTAGTATCCTCCAGGCTACCGCGAACACCGGGGAGCTGTTTTTT
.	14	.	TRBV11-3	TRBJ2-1	CASSLSTSYNEQFF	TGTGCCAGCAGCTTGAGCACCTCCTACAATGAGCAGTTCTTC
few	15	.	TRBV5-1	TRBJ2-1	CASSLASGYSLEQFF	TGCGCCAGCAGCTTGGCCTCGGGATACAGCCTGGAGCAGTTCTTC
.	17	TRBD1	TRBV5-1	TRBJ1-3	CASGEGQALSSGNTIYF	TGCGCCAGCGGCGAGGGACAGGCGCTCTCTTCTGGAAACACCATATATTTT
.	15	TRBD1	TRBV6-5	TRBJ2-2	CAIRTGDFGAGELFF	TGTGCCATAAGGACAGGCGACTTCGGGGCCGGGGAGCTGTTTTTT
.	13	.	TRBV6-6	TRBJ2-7	CASSYSGDYEQYF	TGTGCCAGCAGTTACTCAGGGGACTACGAGCAGTACTTC
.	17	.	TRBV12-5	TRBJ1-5	CASGLVGPGYSNQPQHF	TGTGCTAGTGGTTTGGTAGGGCCGGGGTATAGCAATCAGCCCCAGCATTTT
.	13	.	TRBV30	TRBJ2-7	CAWSGDSAYEQYF	TGTGCCTGGAGTGGAGACAGCGCCTACGAGCAGTACTTC
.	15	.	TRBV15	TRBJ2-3	CATSVRGLSTDTQYF	TGTGCCACCAGCGTTCGGGGACTTAGCACAGATACGCAGTATTTT
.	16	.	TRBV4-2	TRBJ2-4	CASSPGRGRSKNIQYF	TGTGCCAGCAGCCCGGGACGGGGGAGATCCAAAAACATTCAGTACTTC
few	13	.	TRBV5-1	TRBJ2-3	CASRESSTDTQYF	TGCGCCAGCAGGGAGTCTAGCACAGATACGCAGTATTTT
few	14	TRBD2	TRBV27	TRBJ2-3	CASRGLVGTDTQYF	TGTGCCAGCAGGGGACTAGTTGGTACAGATACGCAGTATTTT
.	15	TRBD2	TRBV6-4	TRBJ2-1	CASTALAGGFNEQFF	TGTGCCAGCACGGCCCTAGCGGGAGGGTTCAATGAGCAGTTCTTC
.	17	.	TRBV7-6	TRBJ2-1	CASSLQTRRRGYNEQFF	TGTGCCAGCAGCCTGCAGACCCGGAGGCGGGGATACAATGAGCAGTTCTTC
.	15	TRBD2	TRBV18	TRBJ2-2	CASSRGAGVTGELFF	TGTGCCAGCTCAAGAGGAGCGGGAGTTACCGGGGAGCTGTTTTTT
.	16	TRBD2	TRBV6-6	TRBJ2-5	CASRSGTSGKVETQYF	TGTGCCAGCAGGTCCGGGACTAGCGGGAAAGTTGAGACCCAGTACTTC
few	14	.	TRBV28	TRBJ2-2	CASSFPGNTGELFF	TGTGCCAGCAGTTTCCCAGGGAACACCGGGGAGCTGTTTTTT
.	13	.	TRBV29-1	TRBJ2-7	CSEKTGRVDEQYF	TGCAGCGAGAAGACAGGCCGGGTCGACGAGCAGTACTTC
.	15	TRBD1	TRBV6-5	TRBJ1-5	CASSTPRQGDWPQHF	TGTGCCAGCAGCACCCCGAGACAGGGGGATTGGCCCCAGCATTTT
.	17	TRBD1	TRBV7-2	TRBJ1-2	CASSPRDRRPLGYGYTF	TGTGCCAGCAGCCCCCGGGACAGAAGGCCACTAGGCTATGGCTACACCTTC
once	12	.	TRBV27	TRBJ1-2	CASHGGVDGYTF	TGTGCCAGCCACGGGGGGGTAGATGGCTACACCTTC
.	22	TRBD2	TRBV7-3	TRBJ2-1	CASSPRQANSGRVFYPYNEQFF	TGTGCCAGCAGCCCCAGACAGGCGAATAGCGGGAGGGTATTTTACCCCTACAATGAGCAGTTCTTC
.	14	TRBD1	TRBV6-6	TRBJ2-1	CASSSRDRENEQFF	TGTGCCAGCAGTAGCCGGGACAGGGAAAATGAGCAGTTCTTC
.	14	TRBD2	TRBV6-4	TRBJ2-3	CASREAGATDTQYF	TGTGCCAGCAGAGAAGCGGGAGCTACAGATACGCAGTATTTT
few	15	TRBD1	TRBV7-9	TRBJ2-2	CASSTRTGNTGELFF	TGTGCCAGCAGCACGAGGACAGGGAACACCGGGGAGCTGTTTTTT
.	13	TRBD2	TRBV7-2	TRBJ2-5	CASSGSGRETQYF	TGTGCCAGCAGCGGTAGCGGGAGGGAGACCCAGTACTTC
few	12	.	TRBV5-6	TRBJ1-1	CASSLEFGGAFF	TGTGCCAGCAGCTTGGAATTTGGAGGAGCTTTCTTT
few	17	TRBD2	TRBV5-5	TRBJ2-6	CASSGLAGGSGANVLTF	TGTGCCAGCAGCGGACTAGCGGGAGGTTCTGGGGCCAACGTCCTGACTTTC
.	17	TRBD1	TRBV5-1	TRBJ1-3	CASSLSGQGAPGNTIYF	TGCGCCAGCAGCTTGTCAGGACAGGGTGCACCTGGAAACACCATATATTTT
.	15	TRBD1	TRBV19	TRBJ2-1	CASSSKGGAYNEQFF	TGTGCCAGTAGTAGTAAAGGGGGCGCCTACAATGAGCAGTTCTTC
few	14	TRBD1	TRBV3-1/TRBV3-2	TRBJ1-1	CASSQVQGHTEAFF	TGTGCCAGCAGCCAAGTACAGGGGCACACTGAAGCTTTCTTT
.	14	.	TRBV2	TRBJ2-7	CASRGDRNSYEQYF	TGTGCCAGCCGCGGTGACAGGAACTCCTACGAGCAGTACTTC
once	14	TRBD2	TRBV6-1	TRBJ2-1	CASSESGGRNEQFF	TGTGCCAGCAGTGAAAGCGGGGGTCGAAATGAGCAGTTCTTC
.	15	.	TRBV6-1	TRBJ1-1	CASSEGAGTRTEAFF	TGTGCCAGCAGTGAAGGGGCAGGTACCCGGACTGAAGCTTTCTTT
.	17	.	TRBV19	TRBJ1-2	CASSIVPRGRGNYGYTF	TGTGCCAGTAGTATAGTACCCCGCGGCAGGGGCAACTATGGCTACACCTTC
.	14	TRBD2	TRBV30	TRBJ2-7	CAWRGGDITYEQYF	TGTGCCTGGAGGGGGGGGGATATTACCTACGAGCAGTACTTC
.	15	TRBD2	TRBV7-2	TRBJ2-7	CASSLDPVASGEQYF	TGTGCCAGCAGCTTAGACCCGGTGGCTAGCGGAGAGCAGTACTTC